The present entry profiles one T cell receptor beta chain with its context. This clone was seen only a few times. The antigen it binds to is not known. No much larger clonotype is one base removed from it; base qualities were not supplied. The collaborating institutions used their own protocols to collect whole blood in K2EDTA tubes. For TCRbeta analysis, collaborators shipped samples as frozen whole blood, isolated PBMCs, or DNA extracted from either of those sample types. The data derive from a study of blood T cell repertoires in COVID-19 (TCRdb year 2020). Turning to the overall study: Samples from collaborators originated in the United States, Italy and Spain and spanned both the acute and convalescent phases of COVID-19. The prospective study material was composed of cDNA or gDNA derived from T cells, B-cell-depleted T cells, or PBMCs. Deeply sampled blood TCRbeta repertoires from subjects exposed to, actively infected with, or recovered from COVID-19 were included in the dataset. The repertoires were released in a freely available public database intended as a resource for research on the immune response to SARS-CoV-2. Samples came from the ongoing ImmuneRACE study (first 160 participants) plus 1,254 subjects from 6 global collaborators. A de-identified subject ID, COVID-19 status, age in years and sex were almost always included in the sample metadata. Where available, HLA class I and class II types were obtained from metadata supplied by the sample provider rather than from assay-based typing. What the research found in general, with its limitations: How much clinical and demographic metadata was included differed by source and by participant, and the metadata was provided uncurated.

From cysteine to phenylalanine, the CDR3 is 13 amino acids long. Solely the CDR3 DNA is kept, with 39 bases framed from the first base. Taken from the germline V gene, the CDR1 and CDR2 loops are SGDLS and YYNGEE. V drops 4 bases and J drops 0 bases, leaving 8 bases in between. TCRbeta CDR3 regions were amplified from genomic DNA using the immunoSEQ Assay, a bias-controlled multiplex PCR. In the paper's pipeline: The number of nucleated cells in each sample was estimated from the amplification of reference gene primers within the assay. To quantify the absolute abundance of each unique TCRbeta CDR3 rearrangement, sequence reads were collapsed and filtered. Productive Simpson clonality was computed per sample as the square root of Simpson's diversity index over productive rearrangements. In TCRdb, the immuneACCESS table is reduced to in-frame sequences with V and J assigned. These tables do not hold every clone; where another copy was compared, an unresolved V gene accounts for under half, and the others remain unexplained. That table is the source of V, J and clone size, and D and trimming were worked out from the DNA. The table for this sample lists around 180,000 clones; about 82% of them were counted only once. The ten biggest clones cover around 7% of the sample.

This receptor was obtained from a man between 65 and 85 years old with active or convalescent COVID-19. Material: peripheral blood. The receptor chain draws on TRBV9 and TRBJ2-7; no confident D gene assignment can be made. The CDR3 region: CASSLESSYEQYF. The DNA sequence follows: TGTGCCAGCAGCCTCGAGAGCTCCTACGAGCAGTACTTC. The full variable domain, with segments outside the CDR3 supplied by the reference TRBV9 and TRBJ2-7 proteins, appears as DSGVTQTPKHLITATGQRVTLRCSPRSGDLSVYWYQQSLDQGLQFLIQYYNGEERAKGNILERFSAQQFPDLHSELNLSSLELGDSALYFCASSLESSYEQYFGPGTRLTVT.